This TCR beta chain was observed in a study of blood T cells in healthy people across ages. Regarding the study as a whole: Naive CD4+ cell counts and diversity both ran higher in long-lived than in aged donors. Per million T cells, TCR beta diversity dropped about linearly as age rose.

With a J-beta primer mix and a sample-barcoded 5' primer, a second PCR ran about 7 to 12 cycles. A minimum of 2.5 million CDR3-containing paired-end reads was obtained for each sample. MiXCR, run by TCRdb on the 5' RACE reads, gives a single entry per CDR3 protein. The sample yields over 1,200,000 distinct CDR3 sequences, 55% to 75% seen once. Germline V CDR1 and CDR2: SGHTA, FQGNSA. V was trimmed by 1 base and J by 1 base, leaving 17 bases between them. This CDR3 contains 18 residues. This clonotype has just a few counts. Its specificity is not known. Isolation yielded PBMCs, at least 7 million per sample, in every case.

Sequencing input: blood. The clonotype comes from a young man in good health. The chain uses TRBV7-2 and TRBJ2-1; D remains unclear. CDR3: CASSLGWWKTLSYNEQFF. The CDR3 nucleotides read TGTGCCAGCAGCTTAGGGTGGTGGAAAACACTATCCTACAATGAGCAGTTCTTC.